A single sample is the source of the 15 T cell receptor beta chains below, sequenced in a study of cytomegalovirus exposure and HLA in healthy donors. Primers: 60 Vbeta forward and 13 Jbeta reverse. The protocol was immunoSEQ multiplex PCR, while the TCRdb copy is restricted to in-frame clones and leaves out a portion. The sample lists 150,000 to 200,000 clones, roughly 80% occurring once. Material for sequencing was PBMCs. These receptors all stem from a man aged 50-59 years in good health and CMV-seronegative.

This clone was counted a single time. The rearrangement joins TRBV7-2 to TRBJ1-5; maybe TRBD1 (5 bases). V lost 4 bases, J lost 6 bases, and 10 bases lay in between. CDR1 is SGHTA, CDR2 FQGNSA, per germline. The CDR3 loop spans 13 amino acids. In nucleotides, the CDR3 is TGTGCCAGCAGCTGGCGGGACTTTCAGCCCCAGCATTTT. Protein: CASSWRDFQPQHF.

The J gene is TRBJ1-6, the V gene TRBV5-1; D ambiguous. CDR1 and CDR2 from the germline V gene are SGHRS and YFSETQ. Between the trimmed V and J ends, which lost 0 bases and 5 bases, there was a span of 6 bases. This CDR3 spans 14 amino acids. CDR3 protein: CASSLDQNNSPLHF. Here the CDR3 DNA reads TGCGCCAGCAGCTTGGACCAGAATAATTCACCCCTCCACTTT.

The chain employs TRBV10-3 and TRBJ2-2; 9 nucleotides align to TRBD1. J lost 4 bases, V lost 8 bases, and 11 bases had no gene match. The germline V gene encodes CDR1 ENHRY and CDR2 SYGVKD. The CDR3 is 16 amino acids. The CDR3 DNA reads as TGTGCCATCGGATTTAAACAGGGGGCTAGCACCGGGGAGCTGTTTTTT. Its translation: CAIGFKQGASTGELFF.

The count of this clone is one. The V gene is TRBV13, the J gene TRBJ1-2; TRBD1 matches 7 bases. The CDR3 is 16 amino acids. Looked up from germline, CDR1 is PRHDT and CDR2 is FYEKMQ (reference sequence). J was trimmed by 1 base and V by 5 bases; bases with no gene match: 10. The CDR3: CASSPTPRQGNYGYTF. For the CDR3, the DNA is TGTGCCAGCAGCCCAACCCCCCGACAGGGTAACTATGGCTACACCTTC.

The rearrangement uses TRBV6-5 and TRBJ1-2; possible D gene TRBD1, 6 bases. Germline assignment: CDR1 MNHEY and CDR2 SVGAGI. This CDR3 contains 13 residues. The ends were cut back, 6 bases at V and 6 bases at J, with 14 bases in the middle. This chain's CDR3 is CASRKGGNNGYTF. CDR3 bases: TGTGCCAGCAGAAAAGGGGGAAATAATGGCTACACCTTC.

The rearrangement links TRBV7-6 to TRBJ2-2; D is perhaps TRBD1 (6 bases). Per germline, CDR1 SGHVS and CDR2 FNYEAQ. V lost 4 bases and J 1 base, leaving 19 bases between the germline ends. CDR3 length: 18 residues. The CDR3 nucleotides are TGTGCCAGCAGCTCCAGCGCCTCTGGCAGGGGGAACACCGGGGAGCTGTTTTTT. Translating gives CASSSSASGRGNTGELFF.

This clone was detected only a few times. V is TRBV27 and J is TRBJ1-4; D gene ambiguous. There are 13 residues in the CDR3. The germline V and J ends were trimmed by 2 bases and 6 bases, with 7 bases remaining between them. CDR1 and CDR2 (germline): MNHEY, SMNVEV (reference sequence). CDR3 region: CASSLIGDEKLFF. In DNA, the CDR3 is TGTGCCAGCAGTTTAATCGGTGATGAAAAACTGTTTTTT.

The chain links TRBV19 to TRBJ1-4; 11 positions agree with TRBD1. The CDR3 runs 15 residues. The V gene's germline CDR1 is LNHDA and CDR2 SQIVND (reference sequence). The ends lost 3 bases at V and 7 bases at J; junction bases unmatched: 4. Here the CDR3 DNA reads TGTGCCAGTAGTATCGGACAGGGGGCATTTGAAAAACTGTTTTTT. Translated, it gives CASSIGQGAFEKLFF.

The rearrangement joins TRBV30 to TRBJ1-5; a weak D match, TRBD1 (5 bases). V lost 0 bases and J lost 7, with 13 bases in between. Germline CDR1 reads GTSNPN; CDR2 reads SVGIG (reference sequence). This CDR3 has 14 amino acids. CDR3 in amino acids: CAWSVPQGNQPQHF. CDR3 in DNA: TGTGCCTGGAGTGTTCCCCAGGGAAACCAGCCCCAGCATTTT.

This chain uses TRBV19 with TRBJ1-1; maybe TRBD1 (5 bases). Germline V CDR1 and CDR2: LNHDA, SQIVND (reference sequence). Trimming cost V 6 bases and J 5 bases, with 16 bases left between them. CDR3 length equals 14 residues. CDR3 protein: CASSSAGEGTEAFF. In DNA form, the CDR3 reads TGTGCCAGTAGCTCCGCCGGGGAGGGGACTGAAGCTTTCTTT.

This sequence joins TRBV29-1 and TRBJ2-1, with 11 bases lining up with TRBD1. V was clipped by 8 bases and J by 2 bases; unmatched bases: 8. This CDR3 has 15 amino acids. From germline, CDR1 is SQVTM and CDR2 ANQGSEA. In DNA form, the CDR3 reads TGCAGCTTACCTAGGACAGGGGGCGCCTACAATGAGCAGTTCTTC. Protein: CSLPRTGGAYNEQFF.

V gene TRBV11-2 combines with J gene TRBJ2-3, with a tentative D call TRBD2 (5 bases). CDR1 is SGHAT and CDR2 is FQNNGV in the germline V gene. Trimming cost V 0 bases and J 0 bases, with 16 bases left between them. This CDR3 region has 18 residues. In nucleotides, the CDR3 is TGTGCCAGCAGCTTAGATCGTCTAGCTGGATCTAGCACAGATACGCAGTATTTT. Amino acids: CASSLDRLAGSSTDTQYF.

The CDR3 nucleotides are TGTGCCAGCAGCTCCCTAGGTGCGGGGTGGACAGATACGCAGTATTTT. It translates to CASSSLGAGWTDTQYF. The chain recombines TRBV5-6 with TRBJ2-3, with D possibly being TRBD2 (6 bases). The CDR3 consists of 16 residues. V was clipped by 3 bases and J by 3 bases, with 17 bases between them. Germline V gene data show CDR1 as SGHDT and CDR2 as YYEEEE.

With regard to this clone: The germline gene is not matched at one end of the junction; a read error may be the cause. CDR3 in DNA: TGTGCCAGCAGTCTATCCATTGTAGGACTCTACGAGCAGTACTTC. Translated: CASSLSIVGLYEQYF. V and J are TRBV27 and TRBJ2-7; D may be TRBD2 (5 bases). CDR1 and CDR2 from the germline V gene are MNHEY and SMNVEV (reference sequence). The CDR3 totals 15 residues.

The chain is built from TRBV4-3 and TRBJ2-1, with D perhaps TRBD2 (5 bases). From germline, CDR1 is LGHNA and CDR2 YSLEER. Trimming left V 5 bases short and J 6 bases short, with 20 bases between. The CDR3 has 16 amino acids. Written as DNA, the CDR3 is TGCGCCAGCAGCTCAGCGGTACGAGGGAAACTCAATGAGCAGTTCTTC. It encodes CASSSAVRGKLNEQFF.